This T cell receptor (beta chain) was documented in a study of T cell repertoires in cytomegalovirus infection. Study at large: CMV epitopes that were recently identified and HLA-C-restricted were used alongside well-studied HLA-B-restricted ones. Public TCR beta signatures marked donors with CMV infection and the matching HLA.

The CDR3 covers 13 residues. CDR1 and CDR2 (germline): LNHDA, SQIVND (reference sequence). Trimming left V 5 bases short and J 9 bases short, with 14 bases between. From the reads, TCRdb called clonotypes with MiXCR, one entry per CDR3 protein. The table includes fewer than 950,000 distinct CDR3 sequences, about 33% detected once. On this clonotype itself: What it binds is not known.

Study-level findings and limits: The ex vivo response showed dominance by HLA-C-restricted CMV-specific TCR beta clonotypes. There were carriers of CMV plus the relevant HLA, and cumulative public TCR beta family frequency identified them.

The TCR originated in a human donor in good health (CMV status not recorded). Some clones in this sample may be carry-over from other donors' samples. The sample consisted of cultured CD8+ T cells from PBMCs, taken from culture after CMV antigen stimulation. V and J are TRBV19 and TRBJ2-1; D is unclear. CDR3 nucleotides: TGTGCCAGTAGTTCGAGTACTCTTAGTGAGCAGTTCTTC. This gives the protein CASSSSTLSEQFF.